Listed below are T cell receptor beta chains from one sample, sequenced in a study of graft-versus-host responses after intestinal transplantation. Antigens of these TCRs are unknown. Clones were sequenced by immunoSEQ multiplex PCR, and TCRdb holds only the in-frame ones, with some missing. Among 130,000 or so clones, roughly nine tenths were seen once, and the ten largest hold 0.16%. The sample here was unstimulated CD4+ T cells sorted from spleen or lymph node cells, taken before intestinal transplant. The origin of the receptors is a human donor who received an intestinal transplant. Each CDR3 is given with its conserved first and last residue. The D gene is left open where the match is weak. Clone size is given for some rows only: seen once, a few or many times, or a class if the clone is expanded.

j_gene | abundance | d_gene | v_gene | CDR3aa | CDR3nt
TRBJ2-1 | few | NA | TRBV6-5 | CASSYLGVSYNEQFF | TGTGCCAGCAGTTACTTGGGAGTTTCCTACAATGAGCAGTTCTTC
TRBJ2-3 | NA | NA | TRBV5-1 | CASSLLGISSTDTQYF | TGCGCCAGCAGCTTGCTTGGGATATCTAGCACAGATACGCAGTATTTT
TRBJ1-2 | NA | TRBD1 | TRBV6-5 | CASSSSGGEGYGYTF | TGTGCCAGCAGTTCGTCAGGGGGGGAAGGCTATGGCTACACCTTC
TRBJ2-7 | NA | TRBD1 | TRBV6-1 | CASSPTGLAYEQYF | TGTGCCAGCAGCCCGACAGGGCTAGCCTACGAGCAGTACTTC
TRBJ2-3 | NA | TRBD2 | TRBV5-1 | CASSLKLAGTILSTDTQYF | TGCGCCAGCAGCTTGAAACTAGCGGGGACAATCCTAAGCACAGATACGCAGTATTTT
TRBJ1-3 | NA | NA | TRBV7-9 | CASSRMWASPGNTIYF | TGTGCCAGCAGCAGAATGTGGGCTTCGCCGGGAAACACCATATATTTT
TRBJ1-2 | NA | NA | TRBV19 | CASSLGGINYGYTF | TGTGCCAGTAGCCTAGGAGGGATTAACTATGGCTACACCTTC
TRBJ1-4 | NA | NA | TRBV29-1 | CSVTGRANEKLFF | TGCAGCGTTACAGGGCGAGCTAATGAAAAACTGTTTTTT
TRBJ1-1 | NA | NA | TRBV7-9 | CAGGGQTNRQGAFF | TGTGCCGGCGGAGGACAGACAAACCGCCAGGGAGCTTTCTTT
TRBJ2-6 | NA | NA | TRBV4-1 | CASSQDQGRPDSGANVLTF | TGCGCCAGCAGCCAAGATCAGGGCAGGCCCGACTCTGGGGCCAACGTCCTGACTTTC
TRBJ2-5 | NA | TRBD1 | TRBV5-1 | CASGPGTGETQYF | TGCGCCAGCGGCCCCGGGACAGGAGAGACCCAGTACTTC
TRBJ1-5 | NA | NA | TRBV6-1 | CASSERRRGNSNQPQHF | TGTGCCAGCAGTGAACGGCGGAGAGGGAATAGCAATCAGCCCCAGCATTTT
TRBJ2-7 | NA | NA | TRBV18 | CASAPPFDGGHEQYF | TGTGCCAGCGCTCCTCCTTTTGACGGCGGCCACGAGCAGTACTTC
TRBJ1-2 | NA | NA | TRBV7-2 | CASSLGQVELHGYTF | TGTGCCAGCAGCTTAGGACAGGTCGAGCTTCATGGCTACACCTTC
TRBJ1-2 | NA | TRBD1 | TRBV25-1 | CASSDGTGAPRF | TGTGCCAGCAGTGACGGGACAGGGGCGCCCCGATTC
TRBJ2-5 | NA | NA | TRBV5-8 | CASSRAKKETQYF | TGTGCCAGCAGCCGAGCCAAGAAAGAGACCCAGTACTTC
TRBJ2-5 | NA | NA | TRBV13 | CASSAGRDRPRETQYF | TGTGCCAGCAGCGCGGGGAGGGACAGGCCCCGGGAGACCCAGTACTTC
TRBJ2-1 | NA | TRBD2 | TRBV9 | CASSVAPTSGGRYNEQFF | TGTGCCAGCAGCGTAGCTCCCACTAGCGGGGGGCGATACAATGAGCAGTTCTTC
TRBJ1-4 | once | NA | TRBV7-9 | CASSLASGDNEKLFF | TGTGCCAGCAGCTTAGCGTCTGGGGATAATGAAAAACTGTTTTTT
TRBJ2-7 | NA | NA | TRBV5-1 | CASSLVLGKGYEQYF | TGCGCCAGCAGCTTGGTTCTCGGGAAGGGATACGAGCAGTACTTC
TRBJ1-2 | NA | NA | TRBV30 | CAGFGTSNYGYTF | TGTGCCGGGTTCGGAACTTCTAACTATGGCTACACCTTC
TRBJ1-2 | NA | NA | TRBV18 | CASSPADNYGYTF | TGTGCCAGCTCACCAGCAGATAACTATGGCTACACCTTC
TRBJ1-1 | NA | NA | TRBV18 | CASSPPSREGTEAFF | TGTGCCAGCTCACCACCTTCCAGGGAGGGCACTGAAGCTTTCTTT
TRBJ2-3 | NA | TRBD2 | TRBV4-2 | CASSQDLAASTDTQYF | TGTGCCAGCAGCCAAGATCTAGCGGCTAGCACAGATACGCAGTATTTT
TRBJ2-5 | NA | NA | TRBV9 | CASSVGGQQETQYF | TGTGCCAGCAGCGTGGGGGGACAGCAAGAGACCCAGTACTTC
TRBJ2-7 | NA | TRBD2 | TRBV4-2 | CASRDLLARSYEQYF | TGTGCCAGCAGGGACCTACTAGCGCGTTCCTACGAGCAGTACTTC
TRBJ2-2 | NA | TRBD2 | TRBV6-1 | CASSGLAGGLTGELFF | TGTGCCAGCAGTGGTTTAGCGGGGGGCCTCACCGGGGAGCTGTTTTTT
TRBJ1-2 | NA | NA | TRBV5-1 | CASRSGGGYTF | TGCGCCAGCAGATCAGGTGGTGGCTACACCTTC
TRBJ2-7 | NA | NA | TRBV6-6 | CASSGGPEQYF | TGTGCCAGCAGTGGGGGACCCGAGCAGTACTTC
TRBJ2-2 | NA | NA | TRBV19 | CASSQGNTGELFF | TGTGCCAGTAGCCAGGGGAACACCGGGGAGCTGTTTTTT
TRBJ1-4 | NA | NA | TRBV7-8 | CASSLARLREKLFF | TGTGCCAGCAGCTTAGCTAGACTACGAGAAAAACTGTTTTTT
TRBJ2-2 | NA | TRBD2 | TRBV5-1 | CASNAGGTPSGELFF | TGCGCCAGCAACGCGGGGGGTACCCCCAGCGGGGAGCTGTTTTTT
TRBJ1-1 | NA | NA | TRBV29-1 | CSVEEGNTEAFF | TGCAGCGTTGAAGAGGGGAACACTGAAGCTTTCTTT
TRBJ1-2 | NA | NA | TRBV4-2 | CASSPSTPDYTF | TGTGCCAGCAGCCCGAGCACCCCAGACTACACCTTC
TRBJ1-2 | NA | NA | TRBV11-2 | CASSFGQERGYTF | TGTGCCAGCAGCTTTGGGCAGGAGCGTGGCTACACCTTC
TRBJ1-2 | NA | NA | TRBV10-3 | CAISQQVPNYGYTF | TGTGCCATCAGTCAACAGGTGCCTAACTATGGCTACACCTTC
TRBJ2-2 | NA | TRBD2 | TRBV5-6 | CASSLPGLAGSTGELFF | TGTGCCAGCAGCTTACCGGGACTAGCGGGGTCTACCGGGGAGCTGTTTTTT
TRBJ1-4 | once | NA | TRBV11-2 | CASSRATDEKLFF | TGTGCCAGCAGCCGCGCGACGGATGAAAAACTGTTTTTT
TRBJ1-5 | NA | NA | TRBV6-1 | CASSIGGNQPQHF | TGTGCCAGCAGTATAGGGGGGAATCAGCCCCAGCATTTT
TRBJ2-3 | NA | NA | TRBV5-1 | CASSLEGVGRDTQYF | TGCGCCAGCAGCTTGGAGGGGGTGGGGCGGGATACGCAGTATTTT
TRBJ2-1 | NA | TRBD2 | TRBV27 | CASSLWQPNQAGGFDEQFF | TGTGCCAGCAGTTTATGGCAACCTAATCAAGCGGGGGGGTTCGATGAGCAGTTCTTC
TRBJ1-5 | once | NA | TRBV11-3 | CALPRVGQPQHF | TGTGCCCTCCCCAGGGTCGGTCAGCCCCAGCATTTT
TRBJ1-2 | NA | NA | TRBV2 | CASSVRGRGYGYTF | TGTGCCAGCAGTGTACGGGGGCGAGGCTATGGCTACACCTTC
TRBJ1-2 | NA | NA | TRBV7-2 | CASSLGQRYGYTF | TGTGCCAGCAGCTTAGGACAGCGCTATGGCTACACCTTC
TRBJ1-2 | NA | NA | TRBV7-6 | CASSLSGNGYTF | TGTGCCAGCAGCTTATCAGGGAATGGCTACACCTTC
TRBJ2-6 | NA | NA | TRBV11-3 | CASSFGGTSGANVLTF | TGTGCCAGCAGCTTTGGCGGAACCTCTGGGGCCAACGTCCTGACTTTC
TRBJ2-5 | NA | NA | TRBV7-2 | CASSWIGGSGETQYF | TGTGCCAGCAGCTGGATAGGAGGGTCAGGAGAGACCCAGTACTTC
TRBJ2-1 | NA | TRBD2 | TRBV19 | CASSTYRERSGGSSYNEQFF | TGTGCCAGTAGTACGTATCGGGAGCGTAGCGGGGGCAGCTCCTACAATGAGCAGTTCTTC
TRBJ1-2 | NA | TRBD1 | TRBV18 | CASSPTGQASPHGYTF | TGTGCCAGCTCACCCACCGGACAGGCGAGCCCCCATGGCTACACCTTC
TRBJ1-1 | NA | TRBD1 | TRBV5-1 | CASSLGTGTNTEAFF | TGCGCCAGCAGCTTGGGGACAGGAACTAACACTGAAGCTTTCTTT
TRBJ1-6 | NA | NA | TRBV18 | CASSPLRQYNSPLHF | TGTGCCAGCTCACCACTGCGGCAGTATAATTCACCCCTCCACTTT
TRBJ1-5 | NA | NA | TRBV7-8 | CASSLVPYQPQHF | TGTGCCAGCAGCTTAGTACCATATCAGCCCCAGCATTTT
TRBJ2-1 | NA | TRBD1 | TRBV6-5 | CASSLDRVRGNEQFF | TGTGCCAGCAGCCTTGACAGGGTACGGGGCAATGAGCAGTTCTTC